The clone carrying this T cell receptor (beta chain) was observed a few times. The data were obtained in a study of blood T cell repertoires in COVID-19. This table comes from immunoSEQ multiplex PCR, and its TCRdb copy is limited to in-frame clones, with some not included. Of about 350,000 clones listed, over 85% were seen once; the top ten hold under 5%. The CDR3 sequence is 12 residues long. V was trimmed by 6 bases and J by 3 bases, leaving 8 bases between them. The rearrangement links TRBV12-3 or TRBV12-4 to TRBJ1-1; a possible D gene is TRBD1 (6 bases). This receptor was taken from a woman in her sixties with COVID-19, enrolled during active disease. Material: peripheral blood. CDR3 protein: CASRKGDTEAFF. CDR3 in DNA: TGTGCCAGCAGGAAGGGGGACACTGAAGCTTTCTTT.